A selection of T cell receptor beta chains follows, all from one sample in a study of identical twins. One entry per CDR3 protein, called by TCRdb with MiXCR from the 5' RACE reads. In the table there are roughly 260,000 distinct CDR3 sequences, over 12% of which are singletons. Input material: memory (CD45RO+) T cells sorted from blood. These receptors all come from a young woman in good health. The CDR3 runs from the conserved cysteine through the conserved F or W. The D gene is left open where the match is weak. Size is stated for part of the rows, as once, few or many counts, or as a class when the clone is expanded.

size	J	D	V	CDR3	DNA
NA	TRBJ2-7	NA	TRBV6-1	CASSHIGTVQAYEQYF	TGTGCCAGCAGTCATATTGGGACCGTACAAGCCTACGAGCAGTACTTC
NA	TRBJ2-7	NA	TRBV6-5	CASRGRPGEQYF	TGTGCCAGCAGAGGCCGGCCCGGCGAGCAGTACTTC
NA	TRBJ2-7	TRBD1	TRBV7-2	CASSSPGQGIVRQYF	TGTGCCAGCAGCTCCCCGGGACAGGGTATAGTACGGCAGTACTTC
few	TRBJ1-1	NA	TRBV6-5	CASSYSPGATEAFF	TGTGCCAGCAGTTACTCGCCAGGGGCCACTGAAGCTTTCTTT
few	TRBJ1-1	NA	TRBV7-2	CASSLTSSTEAFF	TGTGCCAGCAGCTTGACAAGCTCCACTGAAGCTTTCTTT
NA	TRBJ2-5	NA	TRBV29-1	CSVERGFETQYF	TGCAGCGTTGAGAGGGGATTTGAGACCCAGTACTTC
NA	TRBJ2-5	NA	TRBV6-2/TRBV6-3	CASKVDSETQYF	TGTGCCAGCAAGGTGGATTCGGAGACCCAGTACTTC
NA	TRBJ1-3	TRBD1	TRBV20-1	CSARTGVDGNTIYF	TGCAGTGCAAGGACAGGGGTGGACGGAAACACCATATATTTT
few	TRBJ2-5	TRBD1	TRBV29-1	CSVIDRGQGTQYF	TGCAGCGTTATCGACAGGGGGCAGGGGACCCAGTACTTC
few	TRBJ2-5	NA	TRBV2	CASKGRAQYF	TGTGCCAGCAAGGGAAGGGCCCAGTACTTC
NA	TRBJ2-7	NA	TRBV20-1	CSAPHGGRSSYEQYF	TGCAGTGCTCCCCACGGCGGCCGGAGCTCCTACGAGCAGTACTTC
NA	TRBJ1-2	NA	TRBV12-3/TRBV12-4	CASKSGGTDGYTF	TGTGCCAGCAAATCTGGGGGTACAGATGGCTACACCTTC
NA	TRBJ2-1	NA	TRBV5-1	CASSFNGINEQFF	TGCGCCAGCAGCTTCAACGGCATAAATGAGCAGTTCTTC
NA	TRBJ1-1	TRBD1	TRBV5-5	CASSLRGHTEAFF	TGTGCCAGCAGCTTAAGGGGGCACACTGAAGCTTTCTTT
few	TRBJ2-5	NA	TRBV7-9	CASTRLAIETQYF	TGTGCCAGCACCAGACTGGCAATAGAGACCCAGTACTTC
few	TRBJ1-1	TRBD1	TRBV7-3	CASSATGGNTEAFF	TGTGCCAGCAGCGCGACAGGGGGCAACACTGAAGCTTTCTTT
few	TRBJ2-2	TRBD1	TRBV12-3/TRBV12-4	CASRDADRTNTGELFF	TGTGCCAGCAGAGACGCGGACAGGACCAACACCGGGGAGCTGTTTTTT
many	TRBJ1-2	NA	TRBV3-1	CASSDTGYGYTF	TGTGCCAGCAGCGACACAGGGTATGGCTACACCTTC
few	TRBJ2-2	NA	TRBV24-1	CATSGRQGPGELFF	TGTGCCACCAGTGGTAGGCAGGGCCCCGGGGAGCTGTTTTTT
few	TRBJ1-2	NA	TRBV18	CASSSGTQYGYTF	TGTGCCAGCTCGTCCGGGACTCAGTATGGCTACACCTTC
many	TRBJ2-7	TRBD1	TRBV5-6	CASSLYSRDRDNF	TGTGCCAGCAGCTTGTACAGTCGGGACAGGGACAACTTC
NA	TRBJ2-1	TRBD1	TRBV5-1	CASAVGTVNSEQFF	TGCGCCAGCGCAGTAGGGACAGTTAATAGTGAGCAGTTCTTC
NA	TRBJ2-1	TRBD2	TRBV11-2	CASSLDPSSGEQFF	TGTGCCAGCAGCTTAGATCCCTCTAGCGGTGAGCAGTTCTTC
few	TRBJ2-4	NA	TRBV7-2	CASSLKAGNIQYF	TGTGCCAGCAGCTTAAAAGCGGGAAACATTCAGTACTTC
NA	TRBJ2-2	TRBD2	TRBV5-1	CASSLSGDTGELFF	TGCGCCAGCAGTCTTAGCGGGGACACCGGGGAGCTGTTTTTT
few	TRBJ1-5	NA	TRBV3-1	CASSLAEQPQHF	TGTGCCAGCAGCCTCGCAGAACAGCCCCAGCATTTT
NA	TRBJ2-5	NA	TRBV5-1	CASSLKPGEQETQYF	TGCGCCAGCAGCTTAAAGCCGGGGGAACAAGAGACCCAGTACTTC
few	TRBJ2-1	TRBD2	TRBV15	CATSRATLASGGYNEQFF	TGTGCCACCAGCAGAGCAACACTAGCTAGCGGGGGATACAATGAGCAGTTCTTC
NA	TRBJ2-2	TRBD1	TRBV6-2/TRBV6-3	CATKQGGTGDLFF	TGTGCCACCAAACAGGGGGGCACCGGGGATCTGTTTTTT
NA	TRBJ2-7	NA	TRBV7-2	CASSVRLRQYEQYF	TGTGCCAGCAGCGTCCGACTCCGCCAGTACGAGCAGTACTTC
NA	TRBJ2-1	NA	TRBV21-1	CASSAQIRLVGLVLIDNEQFF	TGTGCCAGCAGCGCACAAATCAGGCTGGTGGGACTAGTTTTAATCGACAATGAGCAGTTCTTC
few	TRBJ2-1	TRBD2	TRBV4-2	CASSPRGGNEDEQFF	TGTGCCAGCAGCCCTCGGGGGGGAAACGAGGATGAGCAGTTCTTC
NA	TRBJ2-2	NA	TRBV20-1	CSAPVDTGELFF	TGCAGTGCTCCTGTGGACACCGGGGAGCTGTTTTTT
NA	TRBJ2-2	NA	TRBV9	CASSAASRAGTGELFF	TGTGCCAGCAGCGCCGCTTCTAGAGCAGGCACCGGGGAGCTGTTTTTT
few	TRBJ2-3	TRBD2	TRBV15	CATSVKREATDTQYF	TGTGCCACCAGTGTTAAGCGGGAGGCCACAGATACGCAGTATTTT
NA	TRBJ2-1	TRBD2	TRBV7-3	CASSPSSGNNEQFF	TGTGCCAGCAGCCCGTCTAGCGGAAACAATGAGCAGTTCTTC
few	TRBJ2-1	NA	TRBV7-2	CASSSPTPEQFF	TGTGCCAGCAGCTCCCCGACTCCCGAGCAGTTCTTC
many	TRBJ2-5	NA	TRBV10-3	CATTGTLETQYF	TGTGCCACGACCGGGACCCTAGAGACCCAGTACTTC
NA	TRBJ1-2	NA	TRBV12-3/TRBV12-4	CASSFRGNGYTF	TGTGCCAGCAGTTTTCGAGGGAATGGCTACACCTTC